This T cell receptor (beta chain) is from a study of beta chain features in type 1 diabetes. Study overall: No age, gender or cell yield differences were seen between patients and healthy donors.

Staining for CD45RO/CCR7/CD25/CD127/CD95/CD27 allowed sorting of CD4+ naive, central memory, regulatory and stem cell-like memory cells. Study-level findings and limits: Insertion counts at VDJ junctions were lower in type 1 diabetes patients, who also showed more deletions there. PCR might favor shorter templates, but any such skew would affect patients and controls equally.

Investigators reverse transcribed all isolated RNA, so they sequenced expressed TCRB transcripts. Using immunoSEQ multiplex PCR, the repertoire was profiled, and TCRdb retains in-frame clones only, with some absent. The repertoire holds roughly 250,000 clones, with 68% as singletons. For this clone: The antigen remains unidentified.

Material: naive CD4+ T cells from blood. The clonotype originates from a man aged 30-40 years in good health.

CDR3 protein: CASSDRTSGSRSYNEQFF. DNA of the CDR3: TGTGCCAGCAGTGATAGGACTAGCGGGAGTCGGTCCTACAATGAGCAGTTCTTC. J is TRBJ2-1 and V is TRBV25-1, with 13 bases lining up with TRBD2. Trimming at V came to 3 bases and at J to 1 base, leaving 6 bases not matched to a gene. The CDR3 sequence is 18 residues long. The germline CDR1 and CDR2 sequences are MGHDK and SYGVNS.